These T cell receptor beta chains were read from a single sample in a study of CD8 T cells in Susac syndrome. A single record per CDR3 protein comes from TCRdb applying MiXCR to the immunoSEQ multiplex PCR reads. The sample holds about 430,000 distinct CDR3 sequences, around 85% seen once. Specimen: CD8+ T cells from PBMCs. The receptors were gathered from a human donor with multiple sclerosis. Both conserved end residues are part of each CDR3. The D gene is left open where the match is weak. Clone size is shown for a subset of rows, as once, few, many or a class of expanded clone.

>.|TRBJ2-7|TRBV20-1|TRBD1
CSAREPTGGYEQYF
TGCAGTGCTCGCGAGCCGACAGGGGGCTACGAGCAGTACTTC
>few|TRBJ2-5|TRBV28|.
CASSPTRGGYQETQYF
TGTGCCAGCTCACCTACTCGTGGGGGGTACCAAGAGACCCAGTACTTC
>.|TRBJ2-1|TRBV3-1|TRBD2
CASSQGSSGRYNEQFF
TGTGCCAGCAGCCAAGGGAGTAGCGGGAGGTACAATGAGCAGTTCTTC
>.|TRBJ2-2|TRBV2|.
CASSGVPFGNTGELFF
TGTGCCAGCAGTGGAGTTCCCTTTGGGAACACCGGGGAGCTGTTTTTT
>.|TRBJ1-1|TRBV6-5|.
CASSFQGFYTEAFF
TGTGCCAGCAGTTTTCAGGGGTTTTACACTGAAGCTTTCTTT
>.|TRBJ1-1|TRBV7-2|.
CASSWGSLEAFF
TGTGCCAGCAGCTGGGGGTCCCTTGAAGCTTTCTTT
>.|TRBJ2-3|TRBV28|TRBD2
CASRTGRGTDTQYF
TGTGCCAGCAGGACCGGGCGGGGGACAGATACGCAGTATTTT
>.|TRBJ2-1|TRBV7-3|TRBD2
CASSPQTGLLAGVRNEQFF
TGTGCCAGCAGCCCGCAAACAGGTTTACTAGCGGGAGTAAGGAATGAGCAGTTCTTC
>few|TRBJ2-1|TRBV5-1|.
CASSLLWDMSYNEQFF
TGCGCCAGCAGCTTGCTGTGGGACATGTCCTACAATGAGCAGTTCTTC
>.|TRBJ2-1|TRBV6-2/TRBV6-3|.
CASSYIGVADYYNEQFF
TGTGCCAGCAGTTACATAGGGGTAGCGGATTACTACAATGAGCAGTTCTTC
>.|TRBJ2-2|TRBV27|TRBD2
CASSFLREGGTGELFF
TGTGCCAGCAGTTTCCTCCGGGAGGGTGGGACCGGGGAGCTGTTTTTT
>.|TRBJ2-3|TRBV10-3|.
CAISEAGGLTDTQYF
TGTGCCATCAGTGAGGCTGGGGGACTCACAGATACGCAGTATTTT
>.|TRBJ2-7|TRBV14|TRBD1
CASSLGQAVPYEQYF
TGTGCCAGCAGCTTGGGACAGGCGGTCCCGTACGAGCAGTACTTC
>.|TRBJ1-1|TRBV19|.
CASSIGNRELNTEAFF
TGTGCCAGTAGTATCGGAAACAGGGAGTTGAACACTGAAGCTTTCTTT
>few|TRBJ1-2|TRBV6-1|TRBD1
CASRTGGYGYTF
TGTGCCAGCAGGACAGGGGGCTATGGCTACACCTTC
>.|TRBJ2-7|TRBV29-1|.
CSAIDSSSYEQYF
TGCAGCGCAATTGACAGTAGCTCCTACGAGCAGTACTTC
>.|TRBJ1-2|TRBV12-3/TRBV12-4|.
CASTNLTSHYGYTF
TGTGCCAGCACCAACCTCACCTCGCACTATGGCTACACCTTC
>once|TRBJ1-4|TRBV13|.
CASSLTIHNEKLFF
TGTGCCAGCAGCTTAACCATCCATAATGAAAAACTGTTTTTT
>.|TRBJ1-1|TRBV5-4|.
CASSQMVDETNTEAFF
TGTGCCAGCAGCCAGATGGTTGACGAGACTAACACTGAAGCTTTCTTT
>.|TRBJ2-5|TRBV7-9|TRBD1
CASSQVGKTGYGETQYF
TGTGCCAGCAGCCAGGTGGGAAAGACAGGGTATGGGGAGACCCAGTACTTC
>.|TRBJ1-2|TRBV20-1|.
CSARDIRTANYGYTF
TGCAGTGCTAGAGATATTAGGACAGCTAACTATGGCTACACCTTC
>.|TRBJ2-1|TRBV6-2/TRBV6-3|TRBD2
CASISGRDHNEQFF
TGTGCCAGCATAAGCGGGAGGGACCACAATGAGCAGTTCTTC
>.|TRBJ2-7|TRBV11-1|.
CASSLVGPADPKDEQYF
TGTGCCAGCAGCTTAGTAGGCCCGGCCGATCCTAAGGACGAGCAGTACTTC
>.|TRBJ2-1|TRBV9|.
CASSVASGTASYNEQFF
TGTGCCAGCAGCGTAGCTTCCGGGACTGCCTCCTACAATGAGCAGTTCTTC
>.|TRBJ1-4|TRBV4-1|.
CASSQDLDTSSKLFF
TGCGCCAGCAGCCAAGATCTGGACACCAGTTCAAAACTGTTTTTT
>.|TRBJ1-2|TRBV6-1|TRBD1
CASSGGQGSYGYTF
TGTGCCAGCAGTGGAGGACAGGGATCCTATGGCTACACCTTC
>.|TRBJ2-1|TRBV2|.
CASSDRPVNPEQFF
TGTGCCAGCAGTGACCGGCCAGTTAATCCTGAGCAGTTCTTC
>.|TRBJ2-7|TRBV2|TRBD1
CASSEWDRGVNEQYF
TGTGCCAGCAGTGAATGGGACAGGGGGGTGAACGAGCAGTACTTC
>.|TRBJ2-2|TRBV5-1|TRBD1
CASSLGPTGAEELFF
TGCGCCAGCAGCTTGGGTCCAACAGGGGCGGAGGAGCTGTTTTTT
>.|TRBJ2-7|TRBV28|.
CASRAIRRPIYEQYF
TGTGCCAGCAGAGCCATCAGAAGGCCAATCTACGAGCAGTACTTC
>.|TRBJ1-3|TRBV20-1|.
CSARERRGVPGNTIYF
TGCAGTGCTAGAGAGCGGAGGGGAGTTCCTGGAAACACCATATATTTT
>few|TRBJ2-1|TRBV4-1|TRBD2
CASSQPGGAFNEQFF
TGCGCCAGCAGCCAGCCCGGGGGGGCCTTCAATGAGCAGTTCTTC
>.|TRBJ1-6|TRBV4-2|.
CASSQDGGASPLHF
TGTGCCAGCAGCCAAGATGGGGGCGCTTCACCCCTCCACTTT
>.|TRBJ2-7|TRBV5-1|.
CASSLGLQGSYEQYF
TGCGCCAGCAGCTTGGGACTACAAGGCTCCTACGAGCAGTACTTC
>.|TRBJ2-7|TRBV4-2|.
CASSQEDDFVREQYF
TGTGCCAGCAGCCAAGAGGATGATTTTGTCAGGGAGCAGTACTTC
>.|TRBJ2-1|TRBV27|TRBD1
CASSPRDRVNNEQFF
TGTGCCAGCAGCCCCCGGGACAGGGTAAACAATGAGCAGTTCTTC
>.|TRBJ2-3|TRBV27|.
CASRNWDTQYF
TGTGCCAGCAGGAATTGGGATACGCAGTATTTT
>.|TRBJ2-7|TRBV5-6|.
CASRAPSGPTYEQYF
TGTGCCAGCAGGGCGCCTTCTGGACCCACCTACGAGCAGTACTTC
>.|TRBJ1-2|TRBV13|.
CASSYNSGGDGYGYTF
TGTGCCAGCAGCTATAACTCGGGAGGGGATGGGTATGGCTACACCTTC
>.|TRBJ1-2|TRBV27|TRBD1
CASSRTGNGYGYTF
TGTGCCAGCAGCCGGACAGGCAACGGCTATGGCTACACCTTC
>.|TRBJ2-2|TRBV6-5|TRBD2
CASSYTGGYTGELFF
TGTGCCAGCAGTTACACGGGGGGATATACCGGGGAGCTGTTTTTT
>.|TRBJ1-2|TRBV2|.
CASTTPSVYGYTF
TGTGCCAGCACCACACCCTCCGTCTATGGCTACACCTTC
>.|TRBJ2-2|TRBV11-2|TRBD1
CASSDLDRGRTGELFF
TGTGCCAGCAGCGACCTGGACAGGGGTCGGACCGGGGAGCTGTTTTTT
>.|TRBJ1-6|TRBV7-6|.
CASSRGLPPLHF
TGTGCCAGCAGCCGTGGATTGCCACCCCTCCACTTT
>.|TRBJ2-3|TRBV4-1|TRBD2
CASSQVVSGASTDTQYF
TGCGCCAGCAGCCAAGTTGTTAGCGGGGCGAGCACAGATACGCAGTATTTT
>.|TRBJ2-3|TRBV12-3/TRBV12-4|.
CASSFSGDADTQYF
TGTGCCAGCAGTTTTTCAGGGGATGCGGATACGCAGTATTTT
>few|TRBJ2-7|TRBV27|.
CASSPTGLEQYF
TGTGCCAGCAGCCCGACCGGGCTCGAGCAGTACTTC
>once|TRBJ2-7|TRBV27|TRBD2
CASSPSTSQSSYEQYF
TGTGCCAGCAGTCCGTCGACTAGCCAAAGCTCCTACGAGCAGTACTTC
>.|TRBJ1-3|TRBV19|.
CATVGYYSGNTIYF
TGTGCCACCGTCGGGTATTACTCTGGAAACACCATATATTTT
>.|TRBJ2-5|TRBV7-2|.
CASSLPGRRETQYF
TGTGCCAGCAGCTTACCGGGCAGAAGAGAGACCCAGTACTTC
>once|TRBJ2-7|TRBV6-9|.
CASILEGRVHEQYF
TGTGCCAGCATTTTAGAGGGTCGGGTCCACGAGCAGTACTTC
>few|TRBJ2-7|TRBV12-3/TRBV12-4|TRBD1
CASSIDRGPTYEQYF
TGTGCCAGCAGTATCGACAGGGGACCTACCTACGAGCAGTACTTC
>once|TRBJ2-7|TRBV19|.
CASSTDGGVYEQYF
TGTGCCAGTAGTACGGACGGGGGAGTGTACGAGCAGTACTTC
>.|TRBJ1-1|TRBV5-4|.
CASSFTRAKNTEAFF
TGTGCCAGCAGCTTTACCCGGGCCAAGAACACTGAAGCTTTCTTT
>.|TRBJ1-1|TRBV6-1|.
CASCGGITEAFF
TGTGCCAGCTGTGGAGGGATCACTGAAGCTTTCTTT
>.|TRBJ1-2|TRBV6-5|.
CASRTASYGYTF
TGTGCCAGCAGGACAGCGAGCTATGGCTACACCTTC